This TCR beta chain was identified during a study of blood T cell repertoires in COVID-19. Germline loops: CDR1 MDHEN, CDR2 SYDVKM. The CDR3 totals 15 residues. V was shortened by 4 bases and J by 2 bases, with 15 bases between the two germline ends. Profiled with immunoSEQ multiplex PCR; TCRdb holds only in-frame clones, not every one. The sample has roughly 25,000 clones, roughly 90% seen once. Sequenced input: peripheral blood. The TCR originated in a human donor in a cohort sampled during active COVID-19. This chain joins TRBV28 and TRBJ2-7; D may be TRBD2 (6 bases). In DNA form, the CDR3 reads TGTGCCAGCAGTTCCCCTCCGACGGGGGCCTACGAGCAGTACGTC. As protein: CASSSPPTGAYEQYV.